This T cell receptor beta chain was profiled in a study of technical replicates of blood from a handful of donors. The CDR3 length is 13 residues. Germline-derived CDR1 and CDR2 are SNHLY and FYNNEI. V lost 7 bases, J lost 4 bases, and 11 bases lay in between. Using immunoSEQ multiplex PCR, the repertoire was profiled, and TCRdb retains in-frame clones only, with some absent. Of under 85,000 clones listed, roughly 86% are singletons. The receptor comes from a human donor in good health. Some clones in this sample may be carry-over from other donors' samples. Sequenced material: PBMCs. The gene calls are TRBV2 and TRBJ1-5; weak D call: TRBD1 (5 bases). CDR3 protein: CASKRDSNQPQHF. CDR3 nucleotides: TGTGCCAGCAAACGGGACTCAAATCAGCCCCAGCATTTT.